This is a list of T cell receptor beta chains from one sample in a study of T-cell memory formation after mild COVID-19. TCRdb reprocessed the 5' RACE reads with MiXCR, giving one entry per CDR3 protein. Of 300,000 to 400,000 distinct CDR3 sequences detected, more than 15% appear once; the ten largest clones hold under 25%. Input material: PBMCs or a T cell subset sorted from them (not recorded which). These receptors were collected from a man younger than 30 who had mild COVID-19 (a few samples of this study predate the infection). Cell type and time point are not known. CDR3s include the opening cysteine and the closing phenylalanine or tryptophan. D genes are given only for firm matches. A row's size may be missing; if present it is once, few, many or a size class.

CASASGGYNEQFF,TGTGCTAGTGCTAGCGGGGGCTACAATGAGCAGTTCTTC,TRBD2,few,TRBJ2-1,TRBV12-5,13
CASRAQAGEKLFF,TGTGCCAGCAGAGCCCAAGCCGGTGAAAAACTGTTTTTT,NA,NA,TRBJ1-4,TRBV28,13
CASSEAQRYYGYTF,TGTGCCAGCAGTGAAGCGCAGCGGTACTATGGCTACACCTTC,NA,NA,TRBJ1-2,TRBV6-1,14
CARHRRGNQPQHF,TGTGCCCGCCACAGGCGCGGCAATCAGCCCCAGCATTTT,NA,NA,TRBJ1-5,TRBV21-1,13
CASKPTGTANYGYTF,TGTGCCAGCAAACCGACCGGGACAGCAAACTATGGCTACACCTTC,TRBD1,NA,TRBJ1-2,TRBV6-5,15
CASSQDRKTRMDTQYF,TGTGCCAGCAGCCAAGATCGAAAGACAAGGATGGATACGCAGTATTTT,NA,NA,TRBJ2-3,TRBV3-1,16
CSTDKGYGYTF,TGCAGCACTGATAAAGGGTATGGCTACACCTTC,NA,NA,TRBJ1-2,TRBV29-1,11
CASSQWGNTEAFF,TGTGCCAGCAGCCAGTGGGGGAACACTGAAGCTTTCTTT,NA,NA,TRBJ1-1,TRBV14,13
CASSPALSEKLFF,TGTGCCAGCAGCCCGGCTTTGAGTGAAAAACTGTTTTTT,NA,NA,TRBJ1-4,TRBV7-9,13
CASSTSYNEQFF,TGTGCCAGCAGCACCTCCTACAATGAGCAGTTCTTC,NA,NA,TRBJ2-1,TRBV7-2,12
CASSTFSLGTEAFF,TGTGCCAGTAGTACTTTCAGTTTGGGCACTGAAGCTTTCTTT,NA,many,TRBJ1-1,TRBV19,14
CASSSPGHKRETQYF,TGTGCCAGCAGCTCACCGGGACATAAGAGGGAGACCCAGTACTTC,NA,NA,TRBJ2-5,TRBV11-1,15
CASSSAGSNYGYTF,TGCGCCAGCAGCTCCGCGGGCTCTAACTATGGCTACACCTTC,NA,many,TRBJ1-2,TRBV5-1,14
CASSEGGRIRTEAFF,TGCGCCAGCAGCGAGGGGGGGAGGATAAGAACTGAAGCTTTCTTT,NA,few,TRBJ1-1,TRBV5-1,15
CASRPGEGKTQYF,TGTGCCAGCAGGCCGGGGGAGGGAAAGACCCAGTACTTC,TRBD2,NA,TRBJ2-5,TRBV5-6,13
CASSLKGVSGPYNEQFF,TGCGCCAGCAGCTTGAAAGGGGTCAGCGGGCCTTACAATGAGCAGTTCTTC,NA,NA,TRBJ2-1,TRBV5-1,17
CSARGAGGAVETQYF,TGCAGTGCTAGAGGAGCGGGGGGGGCGGTGGAGACCCAGTACTTC,TRBD2,few,TRBJ2-5,TRBV20-1,15
CATDLDTDTQYF,TGTGCCACGGACCTTGATACAGATACGCAGTATTTT,NA,few,TRBJ2-3,TRBV24-1,12
CASSSLPRNEKLFF,TGTGCCAGCAGCTCGTTACCACGAAATGAAAAACTGTTTTTT,NA,NA,TRBJ1-4,TRBV7-6,14
CASSLGSARETQYF,TGCGCCAGCAGCTTGGGGTCGGCCAGAGAGACCCAGTACTTC,NA,few,TRBJ2-5,TRBV5-1,14
CASSSRTSGGVSETQYF,TGCGCCAGCAGCTCCAGGACTAGCGGGGGAGTAAGCGAGACCCAGTACTTC,TRBD2,many,TRBJ2-5,TRBV5-1,17
CASSLRGFPANNEQFF,TGTGCCAGCAGCCTCAGGGGCTTTCCCGCTAACAATGAGCAGTTCTTC,NA,NA,TRBJ2-1,TRBV9,16
CATSRDLSDTQYF,TGTGCCACCAGCAGAGATCTCTCAGATACGCAGTATTTT,NA,few,TRBJ2-3,TRBV15,13
CASTGAQETQYF,TGCGCCAGCACGGGGGCCCAAGAGACCCAGTACTTC,NA,many,TRBJ2-5,TRBV10-2,12
CASSPTPSAVGTQYF,TGTGCCAGCAGTCCGACGCCCAGCGCCGTAGGGACCCAGTACTTC,NA,many,TRBJ2-5,TRBV6-5,15
CASSSTRLAGGLSYEQYF,TGTGCCAGCAGTTCTACCCGGCTAGCGGGGGGCCTCTCCTACGAGCAGTACTTC,TRBD2,NA,TRBJ2-7,TRBV6-2/TRBV6-3,18
CASGATSTNEKLFF,TGTGCCAGCGGGGCCACTTCAACTAATGAAAAACTGTTTTTT,NA,NA,TRBJ1-4,TRBV6-5,14
CASTGRSYEQYF,TGTGCCAGCACTGGGAGATCCTACGAGCAGTACTTC,NA,few,TRBJ2-7,TRBV12-3/TRBV12-4,12
CASSLASGENTEAFF,TGTGCCAGCAGCTTAGCGTCGGGAGAGAACACTGAAGCTTTCTTT,NA,few,TRBJ1-1,TRBV7-2,15
CASTRQGVIGNKPQHF,TGTGCCAGCACGAGACAGGGAGTTATTGGAAATAAGCCCCAGCATTTT,TRBD1,NA,TRBJ1-5,TRBV12-3/TRBV12-4,16
CASSLLKRDDSPLHF,TGTGCCAGCAGTTTACTAAAACGGGATGATTCACCCCTCCACTTT,NA,NA,TRBJ1-6,TRBV27,15
CASSQGREKETQYF,TGTGCCAGCAGCCAAGGCAGGGAGAAGGAGACCCAGTACTTC,NA,NA,TRBJ2-5,TRBV7-9,14
CASSLQGAGWDTQYF,TGTGCCAGCAGTTTGCAGGGGGCGGGATGGGATACGCAGTATTTT,TRBD1,many,TRBJ2-3,TRBV28,15
CASFSGSDTQYF,TGTGCCAGCTTCTCGGGTTCAGATACGCAGTATTTT,NA,NA,TRBJ2-3,TRBV6-5,12
CASSSGQATDTQYF,TGTGCCAGCAGCTCCGGACAGGCTACAGATACGCAGTATTTT,TRBD1,many,TRBJ2-3,TRBV7-7,14
CASSLGTGSAQPQHF,TGTGCCAGCAGCTTAGGGACAGGGTCGGCTCAGCCCCAGCATTTT,TRBD1,NA,TRBJ1-5,TRBV7-9,15
CSASGLAGDNEQFF,TGCAGTGCTAGTGGGCTAGCGGGTGACAATGAGCAGTTCTTC,TRBD2,few,TRBJ2-1,TRBV20-1,14
CASSFARGQGYEQFF,TGTGCCAGCAGTTTTGCTCGGGGACAGGGTTATGAGCAGTTCTTC,TRBD1,few,TRBJ2-1,TRBV7-3,15
CASSSRQGFSGNTIYF,TGTGCCAGCAGCTCCCGACAGGGCTTCTCTGGAAACACCATATATTTT,TRBD1,NA,TRBJ1-3,TRBV12-3/TRBV12-4,16
CASSSTGERGAPTDTQYF,TGTGCCAGCAGCTCGACAGGGGAGAGGGGGGCACCCACAGATACGCAGTATTTT,TRBD1,NA,TRBJ2-3,TRBV7-9,18
CASSYSTTGGFGGYTF,TGTGCCAGCAGTTACTCGACAACAGGGGGCTTTGGTGGCTACACCTTC,TRBD1,NA,TRBJ1-2,TRBV6-2/TRBV6-3,16
CASSPRYYRYSNQPQHF,TGTGCCAGCTCACCACGGTACTACAGATATAGCAATCAGCCCCAGCATTTT,NA,NA,TRBJ1-5,TRBV18,17
CASSPSGGGAYEQYF,TGCGCCAGCAGCCCGTCGGGTGGCGGAGCCTACGAGCAGTACTTC,NA,NA,TRBJ2-7,TRBV4-1,15
CSVGRGALSYEQYF,TGCAGCGTCGGGCGGGGGGCCCTTTCCTACGAGCAGTACTTC,TRBD2,few,TRBJ2-7,TRBV29-1,14
CASSTGGGASNEQFF,TGTGCCAGCAGCACAGGCGGGGGGGCCAGCAATGAGCAGTTCTTC,TRBD2,NA,TRBJ2-1,TRBV7-6,15
CASSDSARETQYF,TGTGCCAGCAGCGATTCAGCGAGGGAGACCCAGTACTTC,NA,NA,TRBJ2-5,TRBV7-9,13
CASSQEEVRQGRNTIYF,TGCGCCAGCAGCCAAGAAGAGGTCCGGCAGGGCCGAAACACCATATATTTT,NA,few,TRBJ1-3,TRBV4-1,17
CASSPGIARTEAFF,TGTGCCAGCTCACCCGGCATAGCCCGCACTGAAGCTTTCTTT,NA,NA,TRBJ1-1,TRBV18,14
CASSEAQGRRETQYF,TGTGCCAGCAGTGAAGCCCAGGGAAGACGAGAGACCCAGTACTTC,NA,NA,TRBJ2-5,TRBV2,15
CASSQELGSSYEQYF,TGTGCCAGCAGCCAAGAATTGGGCAGCTCCTACGAGCAGTACTTC,NA,NA,TRBJ2-7,TRBV4-2,15
CASSLDVMGQYF,TGTGCCAGCAGCTTAGATGTCATGGGCCAGTACTTC,NA,many,TRBJ2-5,TRBV7-2,12
CASSYHGQGRNEAFF,TGTGCCAGCAGTTACCACGGACAGGGAAGGAATGAAGCTTTCTTT,TRBD1,few,TRBJ1-1,TRBV6-5,15
CSARGAGFTEAFF,TGCAGTGCTAGAGGCGCGGGATTCACTGAAGCTTTCTTT,NA,few,TRBJ1-1,TRBV20-1,13
CASRSPGTYTGELFF,TGTGCCAGCAGATCCCCGGGCACCTACACCGGGGAGCTGTTTTTT,NA,NA,TRBJ2-2,TRBV12-3/TRBV12-4,15
CASSPQRGIDEQFF,TGCGCCAGCAGTCCCCAGCGGGGGATCGATGAGCAGTTCTTC,TRBD2,NA,TRBJ2-1,TRBV23-1,14
CASSVVAAWSEQFF,TGTGCCAGCAGCGTAGTCGCAGCGTGGAGTGAGCAGTTCTTC,NA,NA,TRBJ2-1,TRBV9,14
CASRDRPFSTDTQYF,TGTGCCAGCAGGGACAGGCCGTTTAGCACAGATACGCAGTATTTT,TRBD1,NA,TRBJ2-3,TRBV6-2/TRBV6-3,15